These 24 T cell receptor beta chains came from one sample sequenced in a study of blood T cell repertoires in COVID-19. Repertoires were generated with immunoSEQ multiplex PCR, while TCRdb's copy carries only in-frame clones and drops some. The sample consists of about 140,000 clones, more than 75% of them appearing once. The specimen was peripheral blood. The receptor set was obtained from an elderly woman with acute or convalescent COVID-19.

The genes are TRBV24-1 and TRBJ1-1; D ambiguous. Germline V lookup: CDR1 KGHDR, CDR2 SFDVKD. The V and J ends lost 9 bases and 4 bases respectively, with 8 bases between them. This CDR3 region has 11 residues. This CDR3 is CATRRGTEAFF. The CDR3 bases are TGTGCCACCCGGCGGGGCACTGAAGCTTTCTTT.

The chain couples TRBV28 to TRBJ2-1; 9 bases line up with TRBD2. V shed 7 bases and J 3 bases; nucleotides not matched to a gene: 10. The germline gives CDR1 MDHEN, CDR2 SYDVKM. The CDR3 totals 16 residues. The CDR3 is CASIYGAGGNYNEQFF. CDR3 bases: TGTGCCAGCATTTATGGAGCGGGAGGCAACTACAATGAGCAGTTCTTC.

This chain links TRBV9 with TRBJ1-1; D unclear. The CDR3 is 15 residues long. Germline V CDR1 and CDR2: SGDLS, YYNGEE. The V end lost 2 bases, the J end lost 0 bases, and 11 bases lay between the germline ends. The CDR3 bases are TGTGCCAGCAGCGTCCTGCAGGCGATGAACACTGAAGCTTTCTTT. Its translation: CASSVLQAMNTEAFF.

The V and J genes are TRBV19 and TRBJ2-3; 9 bases fit TRBD2. Germline trimming cut 5 bases from V and 4 bases from J; bases unmatched to any gene: 16. The germline V gene has CDR1 LNHDA and CDR2 SQIVND (reference sequence). The CDR3 spans 18 residues. The CDR3 DNA sequence: TGTGCCAGTAGTTCCCCAGCGGGAGGCCCGGGCGCTGCAGATACGCAGTATTTT. Protein sequence: CASSSPAGGPGAADTQYF.

The CDR3 DNA sequence: TGTGCCAGCAGCCAAGGGTTCTGGGGGGTCTACAATGAGCAGTTCTTC. This sequence encodes CASSQGFWGVYNEQFF. The genes are TRBV4-2 and TRBJ2-1, with a possible D match to TRBD2 (6 bases). The V and J ends lost 1 base and 3 bases respectively, with 13 bases between them. CDR1 and CDR2 (germline): LGHNA, YNFKEQ. This CDR3 is 16 amino acids long.

This chain uses TRBV2 with TRBJ1-6, with TRBD1 matching 10 bases. CDR1 is SNHLY and CDR2 is FYNNEI in the germline V gene. The ends lost 8 bases at V and 10 bases at J; junction bases unmatched: 14. There are 16 residues in the CDR3. CDR3 residues: CASLRDRGLASSPLHF. The CDR3 DNA reads TGTGCCAGCCTCCGGGACAGGGGATTAGCAAGCTCACCCCTCCACTTT.

This chain joins TRBV29-1 and TRBJ1-1; no firm D call. CDR1 and CDR2 (germline): SQVTM, ANQGSEA. Trimming cost V 3 bases and J 8 bases, with 13 bases left between them. The CDR3 has 12 residues. This CDR3 reads CSVDAGGEEAFF. CDR3 coding DNA: TGCAGCGTTGACGCCGGTGGGGAGGAAGCTTTCTTT.

The rearrangement links TRBV5-1 to TRBJ2-1, with 13 bases lining up with TRBD2. Germline V gene lookup returns CDR1 SGHRS and CDR2 YFSETQ. After removal of 4 bases from V and 6 bases from J, the junction contained 7 bases not matched to a gene. The CDR3 runs to 16 residues. CDR3: CASSPVLAGGSNEQFF. CDR3 bases: TGCGCCAGCAGCCCGGTACTAGCGGGGGGGTCCAATGAGCAGTTCTTC.

This clone was observed a handful of times. The rearrangement joins TRBV27 to TRBJ1-2, with 7 bases matching TRBD1. This CDR3 spans 15 amino acids. V lost 1 base, J lost 4 bases, and 6 bases stayed unmatched. Germline loops: CDR1 MNHEY, CDR2 SMNVEV (reference sequence). CDR3 nucleotide sequence: TGTGCCAGCAGTTTATACCCGGGACAGATCTATGGCTACACCTTC. It codes for CASSLYPGQIYGYTF.

V is TRBV3-1 (or the pseudogene TRBV3-2) and J is TRBJ1-5, with D unresolved. Trimming stripped 0 bases from V and 2 bases from J, with 8 bases between. The CDR3 runs 15 residues. Germline V CDR1 and CDR2: LGHDT, YNNKEL (reference sequence). CDR3 bases: TGTGCCAGCAGCCAAGAGTTGGCAGGCAATCAGCCCCAGCATTTT. Translating it yields CASSQELAGNQPQHF.

CDR3 DNA sequence: TGTGCCAGCAGCCGACATCCGAGTAACGGCTACACCTTC. It yields the protein CASSRHPSNGYTF. The chain joins TRBV6-5 to TRBJ1-2, with D uncertain. This CDR3 spans 13 amino acids. Germline CDR1 and CDR2: MNHEY and SVGAGI. V was pared by 6 bases and J by 8 bases, with 16 bases between.

The chain recombines TRBV7-6 with TRBJ2-2, with 13 nucleotides matching TRBD2. V dropped 1 base and J dropped 5; count of bases not matched to a gene: 4. Germline-derived CDR1 and CDR2 are SGHVS and FNYEAQ. CDR3 length: 17 amino acids. The CDR3 DNA follows: TGTGCCAGCAGCTTAGTGGTGGGACTAGCGGGAACCGGGGAGCTGTTTTTT. It translates to CASSLVVGLAGTGELFF.

The chain combines TRBV13 with TRBJ2-7, with 14 bases aligning to TRBD2. Trimming took 8 bases from V and 7 from J; bases not matched to a gene: 10. The CDR3 consists of 15 residues. Germline V gene lookup returns CDR1 PRHDT and CDR2 FYEKMQ (reference sequence). For the CDR3, the DNA is TGTGCCAGCTCCGATGGACTAGCGGGAGGACAAGAGCAGTACTTC. This codes for CASSDGLAGGQEQYF.

V is TRBV5-5 and J is TRBJ2-2; TRBD2 matches at 10 bases. Per the germline V gene, CDR1 is SGHKS and CDR2 is YYEKEE (reference sequence). The CDR3 has 17 residues. V gave up 5 bases and J gave up 5 bases; unmatched junction bases: 12. This chain's CDR3 is CASRQATGLALTGELFF. The CDR3, as DNA: TGTGCCAGCAGACAAGCTACGGGACTAGCGTTAACCGGGGAGCTGTTTTTT.

The chain joins TRBV11-2 to TRBJ1-4; no clear D gene. CDR3 length: 16 amino acids. In germline, CDR1 is SGHAT, CDR2 FQNNGV. V was clipped by 3 bases and J by 3 bases, with 14 bases between them. CDR3 nucleotide sequence: TGTGCCAGCAGCTTGGGAGGTCGTCTTTCTAATGAAAAACTGTTTTTT. Encoded protein: CASSLGGRLSNEKLFF.

V and J are TRBV15 and TRBJ1-2, with unresolved D. CDR1 LNHNV and CDR2 YYDKDF come from the germline V gene (reference sequence). V lost 0 bases and J lost 4, with 6 bases in between. This CDR3 contains 13 residues. CDR3 sequence: CATSRERSYGYTF. The DNA for the CDR3 is TGTGCCACCAGCAGAGAAAGGAGCTATGGCTACACCTTC.

This clone was detected a few times. V gene TRBV19 combines with J gene TRBJ1-5; no definite D call. V was clipped by 3 bases and J by 0 bases, with 9 bases between them. The CDR3 spans 15 residues. Germline CDR1 reads LNHDA; CDR2 reads SQIVND (reference sequence). CDR3 sequence: CASSIGDFSNQPQHF. The DNA of the CDR3 is TGTGCCAGTAGTATTGGTGACTTTAGCAATCAGCCCCAGCATTTT.

V is TRBV6-4 and J is TRBJ2-7; 10 bases agree with TRBD1. Germline V CDR1 and CDR2: MRHNA, SNTAGT. The CDR3 contains 15 residues. Unmatched junction bases numbered 3, after V lost 4 bases and J lost 0 bases. For the CDR3, the DNA is TGTGCCAGCAGTGGTTGGGACAGGGGCTCCTACGAGCAGTACTTC. Its translation: CASSGWDRGSYEQYF.

The chain is built from TRBV7-2 and TRBJ2-5, with D perhaps TRBD2 (5 bases). The ends were cut back, 6 bases at V and 4 bases at J, with 12 bases in the middle. Germline V gene data show CDR1 as SGHTA and CDR2 as FQGNSA. This CDR3 contains 13 residues. DNA for the CDR3: TGTGCCAGCAGTGGGAGATGGTTAGAGACCCAGTACTTC. Protein product: CASSGRWLETQYF.

V usage is TRBV11-2 and J usage is TRBJ2-2; D gene uncertain. Trimming pared 0 bases from V and 5 bases from J, leaving 4 bases between. The CDR3 is 13 residues long. Germline V gives CDR1 SGHAT, CDR2 FQNNGV. CDR3 residues: CASSLDSTGELFF. CDR3 coding DNA: TGTGCCAGCAGCTTAGACAGTACCGGGGAGCTGTTTTTT.

Ten or more counts support this clone. The chain uses TRBV7-9 and TRBJ1-5, with a possible D match to TRBD1 (5 bases). Germline CDR1 is SEHNR and CDR2 is FQNEAQ (reference sequence). This CDR3 has 15 residues. Trimming pared 6 bases from V and 5 bases from J, leaving 17 bases between. The CDR3 spells CASSSTLGGDQPQHF. The CDR3 coding sequence is TGTGCCAGCAGTTCGACCCTCGGGGGGGATCAGCCCCAGCATTTT.

V and J are TRBV19 and TRBJ1-5; 7 nucleotides agree with TRBD1. Germline trimming cut 3 bases from V and 7 bases from J; bases unmatched to any gene: 3. The CDR3 runs 13 residues. Germline CDR1 and CDR2: LNHDA and SQIVND (reference sequence). CDR3 nucleotides: TGTGCCAGTAGTATTAACAGGGGCCAGCCCCAGCATTTT. Amino acids: CASSINRGQPQHF.

The chain carries TRBV7-8 and TRBJ1-2; D remains ambiguous. V was shortened by 5 bases and J by 8 bases, with 15 bases between the two germline ends. The length of the CDR3 is 13 residues. Germline CDR1 and CDR2: SGHVS and FQNEAQ. The chain's CDR3 is CASSPFSRGGYTF. CDR3 nucleotides: TGTGCCAGCAGCCCATTTTCCCGAGGAGGCTACACCTTC.

In its sample, this clone was seen once. The chain employs TRBV28 and TRBJ1-2; D is ambiguous. This CDR3 comprises 12 residues. In germline, CDR1 is MDHEN, CDR2 SYDVKM. V was cut by 1 base and J by 8 bases, with 8 bases left in between. CDR3 bases: TGTGCCAGCAGTTTATCGGGGTACGGCTACACCTTC. Its translation: CASSLSGYGYTF.